This T cell receptor beta chain was retrieved from a study of technical replicates of blood from a handful of donors. Measured with immunoSEQ multiplex PCR; TCRdb has only the in-frame clones, and not every one. This sample has over 70,000 clones, with approximately 96% found just once. The sequencing sample was made of T cells isolated from PBMCs. The TCR was taken from a human donor in good health.

Written as DNA, the CDR3 is TGTGCTAGTGGTTTGGTAAGGACAGGAACAACAAACACTGAAGCTTTCTTT. Translated: CASGLVRTGTTNTEAFF. The V and J genes are TRBV12-5 and TRBJ1-1; 7 bases agree with TRBD1. Germline values: CDR1 LGHNT, CDR2 FRNRAP. The CDR3 has 17 amino acids. Germline trimming cut 0 bases from V and 2 bases from J; bases unmatched to any gene: 9.